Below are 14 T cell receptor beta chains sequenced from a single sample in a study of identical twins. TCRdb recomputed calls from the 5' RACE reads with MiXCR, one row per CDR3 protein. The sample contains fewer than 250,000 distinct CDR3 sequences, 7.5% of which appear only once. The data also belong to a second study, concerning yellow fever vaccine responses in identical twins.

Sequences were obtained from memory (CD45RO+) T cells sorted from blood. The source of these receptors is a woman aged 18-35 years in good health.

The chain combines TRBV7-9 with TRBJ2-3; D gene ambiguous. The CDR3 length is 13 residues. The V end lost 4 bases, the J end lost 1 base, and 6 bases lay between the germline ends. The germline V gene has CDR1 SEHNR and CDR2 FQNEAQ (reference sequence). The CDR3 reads CASSWAGTDTQYF. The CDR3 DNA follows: TGTGCCAGCAGCTGGGCGGGCACAGATACGCAGTATTTT. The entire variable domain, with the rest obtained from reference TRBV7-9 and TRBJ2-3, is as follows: DTGVSQNPRHKITKRGQNVTFRCDPISEHNRLYWYRQTLGQGPEFLTYFQNEAQLEKSRLLSDRFSAERPKGSFSTLEIQRTEQGDSAMYLCASSWAGTDTQYFGPGTRLTVL.

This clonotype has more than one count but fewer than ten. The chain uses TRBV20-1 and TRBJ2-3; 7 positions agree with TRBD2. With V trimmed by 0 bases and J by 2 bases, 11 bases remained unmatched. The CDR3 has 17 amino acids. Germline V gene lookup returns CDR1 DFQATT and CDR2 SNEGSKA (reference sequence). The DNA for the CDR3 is TGCAGTGCTAGAGACTCCAGACTAGCAATTATCACAGATACGCAGTATTTT. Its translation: CSARDSRLAIITDTQYF.

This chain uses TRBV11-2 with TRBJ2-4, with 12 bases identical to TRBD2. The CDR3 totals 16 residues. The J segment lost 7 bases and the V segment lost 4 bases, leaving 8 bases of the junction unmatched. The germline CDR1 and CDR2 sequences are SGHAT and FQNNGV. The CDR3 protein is CASSSGLAGFGNIQYF. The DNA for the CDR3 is TGTGCCAGCAGCTCAGGACTAGCGGGGTTCGGGAACATTCAGTACTTC. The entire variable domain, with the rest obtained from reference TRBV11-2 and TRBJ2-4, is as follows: EAGVAQSPRYKIIEKRQSVAFWCNPISGHATLYWYQQILGQGPKLLIQFQNNGVVDDSQLPKDRFSAERLKGVDSTLKIQPAKLEDSAVYLCASSSGLAGFGNIQYFGAGTRLSVL.

CDR3 DNA sequence: TGTGCCATCAGTGGAGGAGGTTCAGATACGCAGTATTTT. It is translated as CAISGGGSDTQYF. The rearrangement joins TRBV10-3 to TRBJ2-3; D is possibly TRBD2 (5 bases). The ends were cut back, 4 bases at V and 4 bases at J, with 9 bases in the middle. The CDR3 runs to 13 residues. Looked up from germline, CDR1 is ENHRY and CDR2 is SYGVKD.

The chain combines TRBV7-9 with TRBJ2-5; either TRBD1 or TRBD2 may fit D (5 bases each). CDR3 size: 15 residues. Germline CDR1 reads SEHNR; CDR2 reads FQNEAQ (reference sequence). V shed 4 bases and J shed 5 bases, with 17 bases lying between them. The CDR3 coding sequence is TGTGCCAGCAGCTCAGGTCGGGGACCTCGGGAGACCCAGTACTTC. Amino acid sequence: CASSSGRGPRETQYF.

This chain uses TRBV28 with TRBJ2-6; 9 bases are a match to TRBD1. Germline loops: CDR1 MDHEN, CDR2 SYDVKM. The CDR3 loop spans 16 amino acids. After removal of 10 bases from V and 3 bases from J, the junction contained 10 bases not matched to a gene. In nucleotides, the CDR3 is TGTGCCACCCGACAGGGGGAGAGTTTTGGGGCCAACGTCCTGACTTTC. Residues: CATRQGESFGANVLTF.

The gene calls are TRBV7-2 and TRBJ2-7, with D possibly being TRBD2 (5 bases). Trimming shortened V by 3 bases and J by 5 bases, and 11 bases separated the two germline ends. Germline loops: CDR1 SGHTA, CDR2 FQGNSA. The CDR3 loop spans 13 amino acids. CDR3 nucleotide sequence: TGTGCCAGCAGCTTCGGGGATGTTAACGAGCAGTACTTC. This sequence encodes CASSFGDVNEQYF. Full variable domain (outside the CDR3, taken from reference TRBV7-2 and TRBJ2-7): GAGVSQSPSNKVTEKGKDVELRCDPISGHTALYWYRQSLGQGLEFLIYFQGNSAPDKSGLPSDRFSAERTGGSVSTLTIQRTQQEDSAVYLCASSFGDVNEQYFGPGTRLTVT.

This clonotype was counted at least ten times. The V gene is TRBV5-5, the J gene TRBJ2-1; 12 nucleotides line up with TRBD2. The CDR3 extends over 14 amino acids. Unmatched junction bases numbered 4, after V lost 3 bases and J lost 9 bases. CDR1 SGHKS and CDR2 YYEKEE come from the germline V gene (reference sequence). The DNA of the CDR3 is TGTGCCAGCAGCTCTAGCGGGAGGGTGGGTGAGCAGTTCTTC. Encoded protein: CASSSSGRVGEQFF. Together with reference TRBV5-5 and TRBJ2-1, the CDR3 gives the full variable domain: DAGVTQSPTHLIKTRGQQVTLRCSPISGHKSVSWYQQVLGQGPQFIFQYYEKEERGRGNFPDRFSARQFPNYSSELNVNALLLGDSALYLCASSSSGRVGEQFFGPGTRLTVL.

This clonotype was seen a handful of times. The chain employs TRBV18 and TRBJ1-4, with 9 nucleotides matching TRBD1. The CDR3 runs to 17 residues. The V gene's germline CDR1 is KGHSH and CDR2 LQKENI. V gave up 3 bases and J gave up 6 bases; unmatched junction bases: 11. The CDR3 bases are TGTGCCAGCTCACCTCAGCTCCCGGACAGGGGATATGAAAAACTGTTTTTT. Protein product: CASSPQLPDRGYEKLFF. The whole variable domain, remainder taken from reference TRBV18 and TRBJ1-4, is NAGVMQNPRHLVRRRGQEARLRCSPMKGHSHVYWYRQLPEEGLKFMVYLQKENIIDESGMPKERFSAEFPKEGPSILRIQQVVRGDSAAYFCASSPQLPDRGYEKLFFGSGTQLSVL.

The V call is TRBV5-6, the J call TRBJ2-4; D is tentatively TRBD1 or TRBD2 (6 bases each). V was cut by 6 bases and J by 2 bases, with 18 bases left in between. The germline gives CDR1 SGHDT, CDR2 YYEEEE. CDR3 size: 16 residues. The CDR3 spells CASTDAAGGPKNIQYF. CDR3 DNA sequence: TGTGCCAGCACCGACGCGGCCGGGGGCCCCAAAAACATTCAGTACTTC.

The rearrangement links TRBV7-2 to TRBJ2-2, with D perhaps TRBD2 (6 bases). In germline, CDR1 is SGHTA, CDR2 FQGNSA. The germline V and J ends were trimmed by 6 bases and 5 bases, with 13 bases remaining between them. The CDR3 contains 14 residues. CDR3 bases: TGTGCCAGCAGGCCCGGGGGTGGGACCGGGGAGCTGTTTTTT. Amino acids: CASRPGGGTGELFF.

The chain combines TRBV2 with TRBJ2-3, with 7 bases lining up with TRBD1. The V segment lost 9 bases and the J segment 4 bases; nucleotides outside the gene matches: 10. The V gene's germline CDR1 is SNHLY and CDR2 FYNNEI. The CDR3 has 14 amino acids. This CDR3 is CARGARGPADTQYF. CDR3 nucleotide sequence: TGTGCCAGGGGGGCTAGGGGGCCGGCAGATACGCAGTATTTT. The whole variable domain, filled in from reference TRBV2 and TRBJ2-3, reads EPEVTQTPSHQVTQMGQEVILRCVPISNHLYFYWYRQILGQKVEFLVSFYNNEISEKSEIFDDQFSVERPDGSNFTLKIRSTKLEDSAMYFCARGARGPADTQYFGPGTRLTVL.

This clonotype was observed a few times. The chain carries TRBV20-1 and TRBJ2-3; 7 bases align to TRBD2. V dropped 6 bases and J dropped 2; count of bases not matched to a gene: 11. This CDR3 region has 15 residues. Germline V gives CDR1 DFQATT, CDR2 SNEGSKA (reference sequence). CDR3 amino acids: CSAGSSGDYTDTQYF. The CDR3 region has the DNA TGCAGTGCAGGGTCTAGCGGAGACTACACAGATACGCAGTATTTT.

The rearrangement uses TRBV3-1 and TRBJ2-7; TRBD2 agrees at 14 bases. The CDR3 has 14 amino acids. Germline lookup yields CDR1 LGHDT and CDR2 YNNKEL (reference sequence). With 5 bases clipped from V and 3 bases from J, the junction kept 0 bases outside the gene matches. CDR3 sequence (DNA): TGTGCCAGCAGCGGGACTAGCGGGGGCTACGAGCAGTACTTC. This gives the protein CASSGTSGGYEQYF.